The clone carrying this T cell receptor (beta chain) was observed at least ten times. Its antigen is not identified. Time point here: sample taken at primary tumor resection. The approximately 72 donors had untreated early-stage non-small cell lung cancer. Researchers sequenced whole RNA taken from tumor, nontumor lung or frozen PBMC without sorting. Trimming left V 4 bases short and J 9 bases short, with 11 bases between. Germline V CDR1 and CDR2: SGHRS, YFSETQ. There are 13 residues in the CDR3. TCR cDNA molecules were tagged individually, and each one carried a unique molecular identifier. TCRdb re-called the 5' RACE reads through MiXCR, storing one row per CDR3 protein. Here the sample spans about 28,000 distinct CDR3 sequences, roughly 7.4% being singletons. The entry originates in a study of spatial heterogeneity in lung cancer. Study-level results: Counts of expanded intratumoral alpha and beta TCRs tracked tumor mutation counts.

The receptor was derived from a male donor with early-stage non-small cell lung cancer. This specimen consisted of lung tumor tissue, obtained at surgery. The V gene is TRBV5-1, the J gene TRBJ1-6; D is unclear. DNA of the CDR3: TGCGCCAGCAGCCTCGAACAAGGTTCACCCCTCCACTTT. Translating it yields CASSLEQGSPLHF.